Following are 28 T cell receptor beta chains from one sample sequenced in a study of blood T cell repertoires in COVID-19. Only in-frame clones appear in the TCRdb table, and some are missing; sequencing was by immunoSEQ multiplex PCR. The data hold 140,000 to 150,000 clones, with 80% observed a single time. Sequencing input: peripheral blood. Receptor source: a man between 65 and 80 years old who had recovered from COVID-19.

This clone was observed a handful of times. The V call is TRBV5-5, the J call TRBJ2-7; D is undetermined. The V end lost 1 base, the J end lost 1 base, and 9 bases lay between the germline ends. The germline CDR1 and CDR2 sequences are SGHKS and YYEKEE (reference sequence). The CDR3 is made up of 14 amino acids. The CDR3 sequence: CASSLRTQSYEQYF. The CDR3 region has the DNA TGTGCCAGCAGCTTGCGTACGCAGTCCTACGAGCAGTACTTC.

The rearrangement joins TRBV18 to TRBJ1-4; 8 positions match TRBD1. The CDR3 totals 16 residues. Trimming cost V 3 bases and J 11 bases; bases outside gene matches: 14. CDR1 KGHSH and CDR2 LQKENI come from the germline V gene. The CDR3 region has the DNA TGTGCCAGCTCACCTTCGGGGGACAGGCGACTCGAGAAACTGTTTTTT. Protein product: CASSPSGDRRLEKLFF.

The V and J genes are TRBV5-4 and TRBJ2-5, with D perhaps matching TRBD1 (5 bases). The CDR3 runs to 13 residues. Germline V gives CDR1 SGHNT, CDR2 YYREEE (reference sequence). V lost 0 bases to trimming and J lost 5 bases, with 8 bases between them. CDR3 loop: CASSLGGRETQYF. Written as DNA, the CDR3 is TGTGCCAGCAGCTTGGGGGGCAGGGAGACCCAGTACTTC.

V is TRBV7-9 and J is TRBJ2-1, with 7 nucleotides matching TRBD1. The CDR3 spans 14 residues. Germline V CDR1 and CDR2: SEHNR, FQNEAQ (reference sequence). The trim removed 6 bases at V and 9 bases at J, leaving 11 bases unmatched. As DNA, the CDR3 is TGTGCCAGCAGAAATCAGGGGGTAGTCTTTGAGCAGTTCTTC. Translating gives CASRNQGVVFEQFF. The variable domain in full, with the rest retrieved from reference TRBV7-9 and TRBJ2-1, is DTGVSQNPRHKITKRGQNVTFRCDPISEHNRLYWYRQTLGQGPEFLTYFQNEAQLEKSRLLSDRFSAERPKGSFSTLEIQRTEQGDSAMYLCASRNQGVVFEQFFGPGTRLTVL.

This chain connects TRBV5-1 to TRBJ1-6, with a tentative D call TRBD1 (5 bases). The CDR3 runs to 15 residues. Trimming took 1 base from V and 8 from J, leaving 13 bases between them. Germline CDR1 reads SGHRS; CDR2 reads YFSETQ. The CDR3 nucleotides are TGCGCCAGCAGCTTGACAGGTCCGGGTGATTCACCCCTCCACTTT. Protein product: CASSLTGPGDSPLHF.

The chain recombines TRBV29-1 with TRBJ2-2; D uncertain. V dropped 3 bases and J dropped 3 bases, with 8 bases sitting between them. The CDR3 length is 13 residues. Germline CDR1 is SQVTM and CDR2 is ANQGSEA. The CDR3 bases are TGCAGCGTTGATGCGTCTTACACCGGGGAGCTGTTTTTT. Protein sequence: CSVDASYTGELFF.

This clone was recorded many times. The V gene is TRBV4-3, the J gene TRBJ2-7; D is unclear. The CDR3 extends over 15 amino acids. Trimming removed 0 bases from V and 1 base from J, with 10 bases in between. Germline assignment: CDR1 LGHNA and CDR2 YSLEER. The CDR3 nucleotides read TGCGCCAGCAGCCAAGAACTCTCTTTGTCCTACGAGCAGTACTTC. It encodes CASSQELSLSYEQYF.

The chain has TRBV30 and TRBJ2-1; weak D call: TRBD2 (5 bases). The CDR3 is 16 residues long. The ends were cut back, 3 bases at V and 7 bases at J, with 22 bases in the middle. Germline CDR1 GTSNPN, CDR2 SVGIG (reference sequence). The CDR3 spells CAWSPARAALVNEQFF. CDR3 in DNA: TGTGCCTGGAGCCCCGCCCGAGCGGCTCTAGTAAATGAGCAGTTCTTC.

J is TRBJ2-2 and V is TRBV25-1, with a possible D match to TRBD1 (5 bases). The CDR3 is made up of 13 amino acids. V was pared by 6 bases and J by 3 bases, with 8 bases between. Germline V gene lookup returns CDR1 MGHDK and CDR2 SYGVNS. CDR3 nucleotide sequence: TGTGCCAGCAGGAGACAGTACACCGGGGAGCTGTTTTTT. Encoded protein: CASRRQYTGELFF. Complete variable domain (other parts from reference TRBV25-1 and TRBJ2-2): EADIYQTPRYLVIGTGKKITLECSQTMGHDKMYWYQQDPGMELHLIHYSYGVNSTEKGDLSSESTVSRIRTEHFPLTLESARPSHTSQYLCASRRQYTGELFFGEGSRLTVL.

This chain links TRBV27 with TRBJ2-1; D remains unclear. Germline values: CDR1 MNHEY, CDR2 SMNVEV (reference sequence). This CDR3 contains 15 residues. V lost 2 bases to trimming and J lost 3 bases, with 11 bases between them. The DNA of the CDR3 is TGTGCCAGCAGTTTACTTAACGGGTTCTACAATGAGCAGTTCTTC. Amino acid sequence: CASSLLNGFYNEQFF.

The count of this clone is one. V is TRBV7-9 and J is TRBJ1-1; 8 bases align to TRBD1. The length of the CDR3 is 13 residues. Losses at the gene ends were 1 base for V and 7 bases for J; bases not matched to a gene: 2. From germline, CDR1 is SEHNR and CDR2 FQNEAQ (reference sequence). This CDR3 reads CASSLEGQVEAFF. CDR3 sequence (DNA): TGTGCCAGCAGCTTAGAGGGACAGGTTGAAGCTTTCTTT.

The rearrangement links TRBV27 to TRBJ2-6; D may be TRBD2 (7 bases). CDR1 is MNHEY, CDR2 SMNVEV, per germline (reference sequence). The CDR3 spans 17 residues. V lost 5 bases and J 3 bases, leaving 17 bases between the germline ends. The CDR3: CASSLVGGASGANVLTF. The CDR3 DNA sequence: TGTGCCAGCAGTCTCGTAGGGGGGGCGAGTGGGGCCAACGTCCTGACTTTC. The whole variable domain, remainder taken from reference TRBV27 and TRBJ2-6, is EAQVTQNPRYLITVTGKKLTVTCSQNMNHEYMSWYRQDPGLGLRQIYYSMNVEVTDKGDVPEGYKVSRKEKRNFPLILESPSPNQTSLYFCASSLVGGASGANVLTFGAGSRLTVL.

V is TRBV3-1 (or the pseudogene TRBV3-2) and J is TRBJ2-1, with D maybe TRBD2 (5 bases). The CDR3 is 13 residues long. The V end lost 0 bases, the J end lost 12 bases, and 12 bases lay between the germline ends. Germline CDR1 and CDR2: LGHDT and YNNKEL (reference sequence). This CDR3 reads CASSQERTSGQFF. The CDR3 DNA is TGTGCCAGCAGCCAAGAAAGGACTTCAGGGCAGTTCTTC.

V usage is TRBV2 and J usage is TRBJ2-7; TRBD1 aligns across 11 bases. Germline CDR1 SNHLY, CDR2 FYNNEI. This CDR3 is 14 amino acids long. V lost 1 base, J lost 12 bases, and 8 bases stayed unmatched. CDR3 amino acids: CASSEEWTGGSLYF. The CDR3 region has the DNA TGTGCCAGCAGTGAAGAGTGGACAGGGGGCTCTTTGTACTTC.

The CDR3 here is CASSLGQGVTEAFF. The CDR3 coding sequence is TGTGCCAGCAGCTTAGGGCAGGGGGTGACTGAAGCTTTCTTT. The chain carries TRBV11-2 and TRBJ1-1, with 7 bases fitting TRBD1. CDR1 and CDR2 from the germline V gene are SGHAT and FQNNGV. The CDR3 runs 14 residues. Unmatched junction bases numbered 4, after V lost 1 base and J lost 5 bases.

This clone was counted a few times. V usage is TRBV6-6 and J usage is TRBJ1-2, with TRBD1 as a possible D gene (5 bases). This CDR3 has 14 amino acids. Trimming shortened V by 5 bases and J by 8 bases, and 18 bases separated the two germline ends. Germline-derived CDR1 and CDR2 are MNHNY and SVGAGI (reference sequence). CDR3 sequence reads: CASSTPRSTDGYTF. The CDR3 coding sequence is TGTGCCAGCAGTACGCCGCGGTCGACAGACGGCTACACCTTC.

V usage is TRBV5-8 and J usage is TRBJ1-1; 8 nucleotides match TRBD1. The CDR3 loop spans 15 amino acids. From germline, CDR1 is SGHTS and CDR2 YDEGEE. The V gene end was trimmed by 6 bases and the J gene end by 7 bases; junction bases not matched to a gene: 14. The CDR3 sequence is CASTMTGTGGVEAFF. The CDR3 DNA sequence: TGTGCCAGCACCATGACCGGGACAGGTGGCGTTGAAGCTTTCTTT.

This clone was picked up a small number of times. V is TRBV10-3 and J is TRBJ2-7, with 14 bases fitting TRBD2. In germline, CDR1 is ENHRY, CDR2 SYGVKD. This CDR3 comprises 16 residues. Unmatched junction bases numbered 13, after V lost 9 bases and J lost 6 bases. CDR3 in amino acids: CAMGLAGARGTSEQYF. DNA for the CDR3: TGTGCCATGGGACTAGCGGGAGCCCGAGGGACCTCCGAGCAGTACTTC.

This clone was recorded once. This chain's CDR3 is CASSQISTGLGEKLFF. CDR3 bases: TGCGCCAGCAGCCAAATCTCGACAGGACTGGGGGAAAAACTGTTTTTT. The V call is TRBV4-1, the J call TRBJ1-4; TRBD1 might be the D (6 bases). Trimming cost V 2 bases and J 8 bases, with 18 bases left between them. Germline loops: CDR1 MGHRA, CDR2 YSYEKL. The CDR3 has 16 residues.

The V and J genes are TRBV9 and TRBJ2-7; maybe TRBD1 (5 bases). Germline lookup yields CDR1 SGDLS and CDR2 YYNGEE. The ends were cut back, 3 bases at V and 5 bases at J, with 24 bases in the middle. The CDR3 sequence is 17 residues long. This chain's CDR3 is CASSEYRLDPLGHEQYF. In DNA form, the CDR3 reads TGTGCCAGCAGCGAGTACAGGTTAGACCCCCTAGGACACGAGCAGTACTTC.

The chain uses TRBV2 and TRBJ2-2, with 9 bases matching TRBD1. CDR1 is SNHLY, CDR2 FYNNEI, per germline. This CDR3 has 14 residues. V trimming: 9 bases; J trimming: 3 bases; junction bases outside the gene matches: 5. This CDR3 reads CARGDRVYTGELFF. The DNA for the CDR3 is TGTGCCAGGGGGGACAGGGTTTACACCGGGGAGCTGTTTTTT.

This clone was detected only once. This sequence joins TRBV5-1 and TRBJ1-1; 8 nucleotides agree with TRBD1. CDR1 is SGHRS and CDR2 is YFSETQ in the germline V gene. This CDR3 has 17 amino acids. J was trimmed by 4 bases and V by 0 bases; bases with no gene match: 11. The CDR3 spells CASSLARDRLSVTEAFF. The CDR3 region has the DNA TGCGCCAGCAGCTTGGCGAGGGACAGGTTGTCGGTCACTGAAGCTTTCTTT.

This clone is judged medium-sized. The rearrangement uses TRBV29-1 and TRBJ2-6; 10 bases match TRBD1. This CDR3 comprises 12 residues. Germline CDR1 and CDR2: SQVTM and ANQGSEA. The V and J ends lost 6 bases and 12 bases, in that order; junction bases with no gene match: 5. The DNA for the CDR3 is TGCAGCGTAGGGACAGGGGCGGGCGTCCTGACTTTC. It specifies CSVGTGAGVLTF.

The DNA for the CDR3 is TGTGCCAGCAGCTTGGGAGGGTATGGCTACACCTTC. As protein: CASSLGGYGYTF. V gene TRBV7-3 combines with J gene TRBJ1-2, with D unclear. This CDR3 has 12 amino acids. V lost 3 bases and J 5 bases, leaving 7 bases between the germline ends. CDR1 is SGHTA and CDR2 is FQGTGA in the germline V gene.

This clone has just a few counts. The chain is built from TRBV30 and TRBJ2-7; D perhaps matches TRBD1 (5 bases). Germline V CDR1 and CDR2: GTSNPN, SVGIG (reference sequence). This CDR3 has 14 residues. V was pared by 2 bases and J by 4 bases, with 15 bases between. The CDR3 DNA sequence: TGTGCCTGGAGTTATCAGGGTTTTTATTACGAGCAGTACTTC. Encoded protein: CAWSYQGFYYEQYF. Full variable domain (rest looked up from reference TRBV30 and TRBJ2-7): SQTIHQWPATLVQPVGSPLSLECTVEGTSNPNLYWYRQAAGRGLQLLFYSVGIGQISSEVPQNLSASRPQDRQFILSSKKLLLSDSGFYLCAWSYQGFYYEQYFGPGTRLTVT.

This clone has just one count. This chain links TRBV29-1 with TRBJ2-3; 9 bases agree with TRBD1. This CDR3 comprises 13 residues. Germline CDR1 reads SQVTM; CDR2 reads ANQGSEA. V lost 5 bases to trimming and J lost 5 bases; unmatched junction nucleotides: 5. The CDR3 here is CSVPGQGRDTQYF. The DNA of the CDR3 is TGCAGCGTTCCGGGACAGGGACGAGATACGCAGTATTTT.

V is TRBV7-2 and J is TRBJ2-7, with TRBD1 matching over 8 bases. The CDR3 loop spans 14 amino acids. With 5 bases clipped from V and 4 bases from J, the junction kept 7 bases outside the gene matches. CDR1 is SGHTA, CDR2 FQGNSA, per germline. The CDR3 nucleotides read TGTGCCAGCAGCGCGCAAACAGGGGGTTACGAGCAGTACTTC. Protein: CASSAQTGGYEQYF.

This chain joins TRBV4-2 and TRBJ2-1, with 8 bases aligning to TRBD1. Germline-derived CDR1 and CDR2 are LGHNA and YNFKEQ. The length of the CDR3 is 21 residues. Trimming removed 4 bases from V and 4 bases from J; junction bases left unmatched: 24. The CDR3: CASSPTPGQDLADLTYNEQFF. The CDR3 bases are TGTGCCAGCAGCCCGACACCGGGACAGGACTTAGCGGACCTTACTTACAATGAGCAGTTCTTC.